One and the same sample provided the 5 T cell receptor beta chains below, sequenced in a study of preoperative IRX-2 immunotherapy in early breast cancer. The sample's treatment: preoperative locoregional IRX-2 cytokine immunotherapy. Using immunoSEQ multiplex PCR, the repertoire was profiled, and TCRdb retains in-frame clones only, with some absent. Among 20,000 to 30,000 clones listed, about 68% were seen once. This specimen was lymph node tissue, taken after IRX-2 immunotherapy. The origin of the receptors is a human donor with breast cancer.

The CDR3, as DNA: TGCGCCAGCAGCTTGGCCTCCGCGGGGGTGACTGAAGCTTTCTTT. The encoded protein is CASSLASAGVTEAFF. The chain has TRBV5-1 and TRBJ1-1; D is possibly TRBD1 (5 bases). V shed 0 bases and J shed 5 bases, with 14 bases lying between them. There are 15 residues in the CDR3. Germline CDR1 is SGHRS and CDR2 is YFSETQ.

This clone was detected only once. This chain joins TRBV28 and TRBJ1-3, with unresolved D. Trimming took 8 bases from V and 4 from J, leaving 15 bases between them. In germline, CDR1 is MDHEN, CDR2 SYDVKM. This CDR3 comprises 14 residues. In DNA form, the CDR3 reads TGTGCCAGCCGTCTCCCGGGCGTAGGAAACACCATATATTTT. Its translation is CASRLPGVGNTIYF.

The J gene is TRBJ1-5, the V gene TRBV11-3; D is uncertain. V was trimmed by 0 bases and J by 0 bases, leaving 3 bases between them. CDR1 and CDR2 from the germline V gene are SGHNT and YENEEA. This CDR3 is 14 amino acids long. The CDR3 DNA is TGTGCCAGCAGCTTAGAGTATAGCAATCAGCCCCAGCATTTT. Protein product: CASSLEYSNQPQHF.

This chain connects TRBV5-1 to TRBJ2-5; no clear D. The CDR3 runs 15 residues. Looked up from germline, CDR1 is SGHRS and CDR2 is YFSETQ. V dropped 0 bases and J dropped 0 bases, with 9 bases sitting between them. The CDR3 loop is CASSLEVAYQETQYF. As DNA, the CDR3 is TGCGCCAGCAGCTTGGAGGTTGCGTACCAAGAGACCCAGTACTTC.

The rearrangement uses TRBV6-8 and TRBJ2-1; D not certain. The CDR3 contains 15 residues. Germline CDR1 is MNHGY and CDR2 is SAAAGT. Trimming left V 4 bases short and J 4 bases short, with 14 bases between. The CDR3 region has the DNA TGTGCCAGCAGTTTCGGAGAAAGATCTTACAATGAGCAGTTCTTC. It is translated as CASSFGERSYNEQFF.